This TCR beta chain was observed in a study of neurological immune-mediated disorders. In TCRdb, the 5' RACE reads were re-called with MiXCR into one record per CDR3 protein. The sample has fewer than 55,000 distinct CDR3 sequences; just under 6.5% are singletons. This clonotype has ten or more counts. CDR3 length: 14 amino acids. The V gene end was trimmed by 5 bases and the J gene end by 9 bases; junction bases not matched to a gene: 9. Germline V CDR1 and CDR2: SGHTA, FQGNSA. This clonotype originated in a woman in her thirties or forties in good health. The sequenced material came from CD4+ T cells from blood. This sequence joins TRBV7-2 and TRBJ2-7; 11 bases match TRBD1. The CDR3 DNA is TGTGCCAGCAGCCCACGGGACAGGGGGGTCGGGCAGTACTTC. Amino acid sequence: CASSPRDRGVGQYF. The full variable domain, completed using reference TRBV7-2 and TRBJ2-7, is GAGVSQSPSNKVTEKGKDVELRCDPISGHTALYWYRQSLGQGLEFLIYFQGNSAPDKSGLPSDRFSAERTGGSVSTLTIQRTQQEDSAVYLCASSPRDRGVGQYFGPGTRLTVT.